Below are 11 T cell receptor beta chains sequenced from a single sample in a study of long-term antiretroviral therapy in people with HIV. Survey-level immunoSEQ v3.0 assays were run. Using immunoSEQ multiplex PCR, the repertoire was profiled, and TCRdb retains in-frame clones only, with some absent. The data show roughly 28,000 clones, roughly 90% seen once. This sample comprised unsorted PBMCs, obtained 1.8 years after starting antiretroviral therapy. The receptors originated from a woman aged 18-29 years with HIV.

V gene TRBV4-3 combines with J gene TRBJ1-4; D not resolved. The ends were cut back, 0 bases at V and 8 bases at J, with 22 bases in the middle. The germline CDR1 and CDR2 sequences are LGHNA and YSLEER. This CDR3 is built from 18 residues. CDR3 in amino acids: CASSQDSLPEAGNEKLFF. DNA for the CDR3: TGCGCCAGCAGCCAAGATTCCCTCCCTGAGGCGGGGAACGAAAAACTGTTTTTT.

This rearrangement joins TRBV4-3 to TRBJ2-7; 10 bases are shared with TRBD1. Germline lookup yields CDR1 LGHNA and CDR2 YSLEER. V gave up 1 base and J gave up 4 bases; unmatched junction bases: 7. CDR3 length: 16 amino acids. The CDR3 spells CASSQGGDRGEYEQYF. Here the CDR3 DNA reads TGCGCCAGCAGCCAAGGAGGGGACAGGGGAGAGTACGAGCAGTACTTC.

The chain combines TRBV7-8 with TRBJ2-7; perhaps TRBD1 as D (5 bases). Trimming removed 5 bases at V and 2 bases at J, with 16 bases between. The CDR3 loop spans 15 amino acids. Germline CDR1 is SGHVS and CDR2 is FQNEAQ. The CDR3 spells CASSPVEWGTYEQYF. Written as DNA, the CDR3 is TGTGCCAGCAGCCCAGTCGAGTGGGGCACCTACGAGCAGTACTTC.

The chain links TRBV14 to TRBJ2-1; tentatively, D is TRBD2 (5 bases). From germline, CDR1 is SGHDN and CDR2 FVKESK. Trimming pared 4 bases from V and 7 bases from J, leaving 11 bases between. CDR3 length: 13 amino acids. The CDR3 reads CASSPLAKNEQFF. In nucleotides, the CDR3 is TGTGCCAGCAGCCCCCTAGCAAAGAATGAGCAGTTCTTC.

On this clone: The sample holds other DNA sequences that translate to the same CDR3. The chain couples TRBV29-1 to TRBJ2-6; tentatively, D is TRBD2 (7 bases). In germline, CDR1 is SQVTM, CDR2 ANQGSEA. V lost 6 bases to trimming and J lost 2 bases, with 11 bases between them. CDR3 length equals 14 residues. In DNA, the CDR3 is TGCAGCGTGGGGGGGGCAACTGGGGCCAACGTCCTGACTTTC. Translating it yields CSVGGATGANVLTF.

The V call is TRBV7-9, the J call TRBJ2-5, with D unclear. The DNA end is a closer match to TRBJ2-7, so the J assignment may be wrong. CDR3 length: 16 residues. Germline lookup yields CDR1 SEHNR and CDR2 FQNEAQ (reference sequence). The CDR3 bases are TGTGCCAGCAGCAGCGCTACCGGACCCTTAACCTACGAGCAGTACTTC. Amino acids: CASSSATGPLTYEQYF.

V usage is TRBV6-6 and J usage is TRBJ1-5, with TRBD1 matching over 8 bases. Germline V gene data show CDR1 as MNHNY and CDR2 as SVGAGI (reference sequence). The CDR3 contains 14 residues. V was pared by 5 bases and J by 2 bases, with 2 bases of the junction left unmatched. The CDR3 sequence is CASSQGAGNQPQHF. DNA of the CDR3: TGTGCCAGCAGTCAGGGGGCGGGCAATCAGCCCCAGCATTTT.

The V call is TRBV6-1, the J call TRBJ2-7; D is ambiguous. Germline V gene data show CDR1 as MNHNS and CDR2 as SASEGT. The CDR3 has 13 amino acids. CDR3 in amino acids: CGLRAGTSYEQYF. CDR3 coding DNA: TGTGGATTACGGGCAGGAACCTCCTACGAGCAGTACTTC.

This rearrangement joins TRBV7-3 to TRBJ2-3; 7 bases map to TRBD2. Germline V CDR1 and CDR2: SGHTA, FQGTGA. This CDR3 has 14 residues. After removal of 1 base from V and 7 bases from J, the junction contained 5 bases not matched to a gene. CDR3 sequence reads: CASSLRGGGNTQYF. The CDR3 region has the DNA TGTGCCAGCAGCTTAAGAGGCGGGGGAAATACGCAGTATTTT.

The chain couples TRBV4-3 to TRBJ1-1, with 10 bases aligning to TRBD1. V shed 4 bases and J 0 bases; nucleotides not matched to a gene: 5. CDR3 length equals 16 residues. Germline loops: CDR1 LGHNA, CDR2 YSLEER. CDR3 sequence reads: CASSPTGGMMNTEAFF. CDR3 nucleotides: TGCGCCAGCAGCCCGACAGGGGGCATGATGAACACTGAAGCTTTCTTT.

This clone was picked up one time. V usage is TRBV28 and J usage is TRBJ2-3; 10 bases fit TRBD2. The CDR3 length is 21 residues. Trimming removed 2 bases from V and 0 bases from J; junction bases left unmatched: 17. Germline lookup yields CDR1 MDHEN and CDR2 SYDVKM. This CDR3 is CASSLPGARWTSGVSTDTQYF. DNA for the CDR3: TGTGCCAGCAGTTTACCTGGGGCCCGATGGACTAGCGGTGTAAGCACAGATACGCAGTATTTT.